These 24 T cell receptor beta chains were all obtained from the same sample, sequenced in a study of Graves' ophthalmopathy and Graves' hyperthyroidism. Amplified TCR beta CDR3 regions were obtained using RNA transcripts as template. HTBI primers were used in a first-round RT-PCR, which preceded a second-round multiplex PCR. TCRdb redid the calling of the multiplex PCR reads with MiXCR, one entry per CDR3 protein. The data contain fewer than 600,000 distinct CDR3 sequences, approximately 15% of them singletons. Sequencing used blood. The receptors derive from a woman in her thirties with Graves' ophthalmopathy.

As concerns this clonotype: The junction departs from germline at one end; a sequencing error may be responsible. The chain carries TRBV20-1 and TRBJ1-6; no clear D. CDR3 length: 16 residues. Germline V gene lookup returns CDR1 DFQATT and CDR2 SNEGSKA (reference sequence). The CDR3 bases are TGCAGTGCTACTGCCCTTGACAAGGCCAACAATTCACACCTCCACTTT. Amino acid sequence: CSATALDKANNSHLHF.

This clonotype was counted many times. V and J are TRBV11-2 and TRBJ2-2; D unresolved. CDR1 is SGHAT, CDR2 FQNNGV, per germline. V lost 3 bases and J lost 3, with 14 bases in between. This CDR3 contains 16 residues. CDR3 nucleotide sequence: TGTGCCAGCAGCTTGGTGCAGCGCCTTGACACCGGGGAGCTGTTTTTT. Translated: CASSLVQRLDTGELFF. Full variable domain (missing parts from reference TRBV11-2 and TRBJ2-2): EAGVAQSPRYKIIEKRQSVAFWCNPISGHATLYWYQQILGQGPKLLIQFQNNGVVDDSQLPKDRFSAERLKGVDSTLKIQPAKLEDSAVYLCASSLVQRLDTGELFFGEGSRLTVL.

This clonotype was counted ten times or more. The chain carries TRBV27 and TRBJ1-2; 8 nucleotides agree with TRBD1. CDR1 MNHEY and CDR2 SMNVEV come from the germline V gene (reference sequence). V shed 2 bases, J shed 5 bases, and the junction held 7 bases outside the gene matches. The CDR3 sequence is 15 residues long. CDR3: CASSLSGQGFYGYTF. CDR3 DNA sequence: TGTGCCAGCAGTTTAAGCGGACAGGGTTTTTATGGCTACACCTTC.

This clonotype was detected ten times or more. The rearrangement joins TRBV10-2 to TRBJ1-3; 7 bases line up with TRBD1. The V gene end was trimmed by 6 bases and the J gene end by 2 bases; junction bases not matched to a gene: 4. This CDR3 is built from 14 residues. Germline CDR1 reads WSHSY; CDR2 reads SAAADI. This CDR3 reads CASSGTDAGNTIYF. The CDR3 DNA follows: TGCGCCAGCAGCGGGACAGACGCTGGAAACACCATATATTTT.

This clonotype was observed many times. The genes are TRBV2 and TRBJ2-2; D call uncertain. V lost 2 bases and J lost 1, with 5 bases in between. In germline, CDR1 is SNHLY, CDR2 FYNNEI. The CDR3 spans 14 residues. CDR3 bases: TGTGCCAGCAGTGAACAGCTGAACACCGGGGAGCTGTTTTTT. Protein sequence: CASSEQLNTGELFF.

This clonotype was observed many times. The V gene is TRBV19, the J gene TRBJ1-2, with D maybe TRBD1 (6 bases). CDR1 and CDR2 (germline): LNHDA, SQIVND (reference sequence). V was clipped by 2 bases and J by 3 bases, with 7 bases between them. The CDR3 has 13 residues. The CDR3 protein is CASSIRQDYGYTF. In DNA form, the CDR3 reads TGTGCCAGTAGTATACGACAGGACTATGGCTACACCTTC.

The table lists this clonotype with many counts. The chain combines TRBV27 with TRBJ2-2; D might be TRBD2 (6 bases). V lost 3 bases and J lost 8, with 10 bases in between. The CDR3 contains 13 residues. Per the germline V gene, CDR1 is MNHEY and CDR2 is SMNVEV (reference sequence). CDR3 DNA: TGTGCCAGCAGTTTGATGCGGGGAGGGGAGCTGTTTTTT. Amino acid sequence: CASSLMRGGELFF.

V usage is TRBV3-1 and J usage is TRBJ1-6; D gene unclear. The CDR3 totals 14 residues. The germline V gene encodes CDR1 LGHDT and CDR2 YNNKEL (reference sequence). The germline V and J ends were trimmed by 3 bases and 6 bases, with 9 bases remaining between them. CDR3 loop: CASSHGPGNSPLHF. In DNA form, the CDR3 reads TGTGCCAGCAGCCACGGACCGGGTAATTCACCCCTCCACTTT.

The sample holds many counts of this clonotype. The CDR3 sequence is CASSPGAGLSYEQYF. The CDR3 DNA sequence: TGCGCCAGCAGCCCCGGGGCAGGGCTCTCCTACGAGCAGTACTTC. This sequence joins TRBV4-1 and TRBJ2-7; D may match TRBD1 or TRBD2 (5 bases each). Trimming removed 4 bases from V and 0 bases from J, with 13 bases in between. The CDR3 loop spans 15 amino acids. Germline lookup yields CDR1 MGHRA and CDR2 YSYEKL.

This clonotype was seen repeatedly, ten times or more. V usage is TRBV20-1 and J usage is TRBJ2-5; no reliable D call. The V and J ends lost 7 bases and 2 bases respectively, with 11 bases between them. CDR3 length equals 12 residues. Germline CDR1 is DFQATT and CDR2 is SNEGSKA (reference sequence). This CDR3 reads CSGILGQETQYF. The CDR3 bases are TGCAGTGGGATCTTGGGTCAAGAGACCCAGTACTTC.

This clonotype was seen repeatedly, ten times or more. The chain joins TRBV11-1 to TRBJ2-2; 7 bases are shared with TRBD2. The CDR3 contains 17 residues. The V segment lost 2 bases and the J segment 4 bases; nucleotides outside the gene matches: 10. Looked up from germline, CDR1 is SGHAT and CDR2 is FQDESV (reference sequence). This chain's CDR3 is CASSLKSGAAGTGELFF. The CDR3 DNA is TGTGCCAGCAGCTTAAAGAGCGGGGCTGCAGGCACCGGGGAGCTGTTTTTT. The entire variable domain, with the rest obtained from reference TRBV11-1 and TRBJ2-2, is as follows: EAEVAQSPRYKITEKSQAVAFWCDPISGHATLYWYRQILGQGPELLVQFQDESVVDDSQLPKDRFSAERLKGVDSTLKIQPAELGDSAMYLCASSLKSGAAGTGELFFGEGSRLTVL.

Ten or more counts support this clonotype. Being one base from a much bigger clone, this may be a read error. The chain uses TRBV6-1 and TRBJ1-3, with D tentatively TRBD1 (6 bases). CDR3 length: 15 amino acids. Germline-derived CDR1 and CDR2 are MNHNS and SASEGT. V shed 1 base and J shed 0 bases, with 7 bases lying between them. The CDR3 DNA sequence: TGTGCCAGCAGTGAAGAGGGGGGCTCTGGAAACACCATATATTTT. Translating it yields CASSEEGGSGNTIYF.

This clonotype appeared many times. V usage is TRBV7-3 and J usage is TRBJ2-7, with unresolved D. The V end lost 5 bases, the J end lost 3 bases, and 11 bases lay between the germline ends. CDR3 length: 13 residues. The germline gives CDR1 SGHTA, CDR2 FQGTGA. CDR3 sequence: CASSPSPFYEQYF. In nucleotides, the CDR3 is TGTGCCAGCAGCCCCTCCCCGTTCTACGAGCAGTACTTC.

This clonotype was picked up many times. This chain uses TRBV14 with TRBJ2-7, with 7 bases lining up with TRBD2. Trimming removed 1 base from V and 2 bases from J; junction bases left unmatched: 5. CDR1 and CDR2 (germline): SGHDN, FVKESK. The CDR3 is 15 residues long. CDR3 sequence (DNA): TGTGCCAGCAGCCAAGCTCCGGGAGGCACCTACGAGCAGTACTTC. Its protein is CASSQAPGGTYEQYF.

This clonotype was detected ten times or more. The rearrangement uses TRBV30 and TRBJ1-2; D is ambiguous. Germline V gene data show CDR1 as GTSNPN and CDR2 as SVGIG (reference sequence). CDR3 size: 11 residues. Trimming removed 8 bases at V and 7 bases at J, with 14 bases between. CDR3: CAGNLMGGYTF. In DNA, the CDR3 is TGTGCCGGGAATTTAATGGGTGGCTACACCTTC.

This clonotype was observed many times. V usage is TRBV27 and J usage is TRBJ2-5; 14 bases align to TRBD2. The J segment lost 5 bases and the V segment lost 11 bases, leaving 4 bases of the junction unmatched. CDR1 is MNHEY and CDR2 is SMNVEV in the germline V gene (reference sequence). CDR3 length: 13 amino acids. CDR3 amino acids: CAAGLAGVETQYF. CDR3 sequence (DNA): TGTGCCGCGGGACTAGCGGGGGTTGAGACCCAGTACTTC.

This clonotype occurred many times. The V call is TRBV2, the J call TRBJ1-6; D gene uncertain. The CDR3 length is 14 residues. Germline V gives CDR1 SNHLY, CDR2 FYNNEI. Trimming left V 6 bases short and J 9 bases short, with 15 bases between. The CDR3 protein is CASRTRVGSSPLHF. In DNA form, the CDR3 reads TGTGCCAGCAGGACGAGGGTGGGGAGTTCACCCCTCCACTTT.

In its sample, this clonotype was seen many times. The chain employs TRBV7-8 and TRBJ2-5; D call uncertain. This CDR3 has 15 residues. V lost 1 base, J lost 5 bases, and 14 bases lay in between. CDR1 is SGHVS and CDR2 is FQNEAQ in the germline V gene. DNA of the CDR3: TGTGCCAGCAGCTTAGGGGCAAGCTGGAAGGAGACCCAGTACTTC. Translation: CASSLGASWKETQYF.

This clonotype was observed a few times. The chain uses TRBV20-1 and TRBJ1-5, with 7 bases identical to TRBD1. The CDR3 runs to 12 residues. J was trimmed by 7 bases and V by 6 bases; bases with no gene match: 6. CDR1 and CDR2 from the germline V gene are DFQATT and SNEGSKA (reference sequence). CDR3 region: CSAAAGGQPQHF. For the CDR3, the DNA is TGCAGTGCCGCAGCAGGGGGGCAGCCCCAGCATTTT.

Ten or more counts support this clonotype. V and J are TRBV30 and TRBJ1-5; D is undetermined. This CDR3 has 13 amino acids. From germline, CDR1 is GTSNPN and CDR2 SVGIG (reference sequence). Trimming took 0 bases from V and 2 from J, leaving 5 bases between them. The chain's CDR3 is CAWSVRRNQPQHF. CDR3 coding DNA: TGTGCCTGGAGTGTACGGCGCAATCAGCCCCAGCATTTT. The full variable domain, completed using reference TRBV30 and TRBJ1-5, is SQTIHQWPATLVQPVGSPLSLECTVEGTSNPNLYWYRQAAGRGLQLLFYSVGIGQISSEVPQNLSASRPQDRQFILSSKKLLLSDSGFYLCAWSVRRNQPQHFGDGTRLSIL.

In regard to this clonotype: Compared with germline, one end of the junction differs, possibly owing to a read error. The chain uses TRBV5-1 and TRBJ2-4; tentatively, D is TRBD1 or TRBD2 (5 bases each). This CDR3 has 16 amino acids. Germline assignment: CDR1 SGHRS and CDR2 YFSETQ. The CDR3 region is CASSQRGEFAKNIKYF. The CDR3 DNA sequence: TGCGCCAGCAGCCAGAGGGGAGAGTTCGCCAAAAACATTAAGTACTTC.

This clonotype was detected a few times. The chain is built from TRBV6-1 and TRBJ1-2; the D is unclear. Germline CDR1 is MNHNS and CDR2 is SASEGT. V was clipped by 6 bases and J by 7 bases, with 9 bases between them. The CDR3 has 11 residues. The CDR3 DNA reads TGTGCCAGCAGCGGGGAAGGTGGCTACACCTTC. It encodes CASSGEGGYTF.

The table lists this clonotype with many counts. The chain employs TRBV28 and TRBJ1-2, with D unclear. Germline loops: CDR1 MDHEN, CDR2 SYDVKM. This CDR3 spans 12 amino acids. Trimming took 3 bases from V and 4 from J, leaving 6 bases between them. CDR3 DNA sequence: TGTGCCAGCAGTTTGGCACGCTATGGCTACACCTTC. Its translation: CASSLARYGYTF.

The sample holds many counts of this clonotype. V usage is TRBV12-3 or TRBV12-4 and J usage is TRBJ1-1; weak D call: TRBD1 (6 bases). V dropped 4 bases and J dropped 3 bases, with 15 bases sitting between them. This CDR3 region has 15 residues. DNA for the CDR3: TGTGCCAGCAGTTCCACGACAGGTGGGGACACTGAAGCTTTCTTT. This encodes CASSSTTGGDTEAFF.